The 21 T cell receptor beta chains listed next were all sequenced from one sample in a study of CD8+CD57+ T cells in acquired aplastic anemia. Profiling that covered TCR beta VDJ and CDR3 relied on genomic DNA as its template. TCRdb ran MiXCR on the reads and lists one entry per CDR3 protein. Here the sample spans about 160,000 distinct CDR3 sequences, roughly 45% being singletons. The sample was sorted CD4+, CD8+, or CD8+CD57+ T cells (not recorded which) from PBMCs. These receptor sequences come from a human donor in good health.

J is TRBJ2-1 and V is TRBV5-1; D is perhaps TRBD2 (6 bases). The ends were cut back, 5 bases at V and 0 bases at J, with 12 bases in the middle. In germline, CDR1 is SGHRS, CDR2 YFSETQ. CDR3 length: 15 amino acids. CDR3 residues: CASRLAVSSYNEQFF. As DNA, the CDR3 is TGCGCCAGCAGGTTAGCGGTGAGCTCCTACAATGAGCAGTTCTTC.

This clonotype was observed at least ten times. This chain joins TRBV20-1 and TRBJ2-5; D gene ambiguous. CDR3 size: 13 residues. CDR1 is DFQATT, CDR2 SNEGSKA, per germline (reference sequence). V was cut by 3 bases and J by 1 base, with 9 bases left in between. CDR3 sequence: CSARVGFQETQYF. The CDR3 DNA is TGCAGTGCTAGGGTCGGCTTCCAAGAGACCCAGTACTTC.

The chain links TRBV6-6 to TRBJ2-5; no clear D gene. This CDR3 spans 13 amino acids. V shed 6 bases and J shed 7 bases, with 15 bases lying between them. Germline V CDR1 and CDR2: MNHNY, SVGAGI (reference sequence). CDR3 protein: CASSSSTPGTQYF. CDR3 in DNA: TGTGCCAGCAGCTCATCTACCCCGGGGACCCAGTACTTC.

Concerning this clonotype: A read error may explain this, as a much larger clone is one base away. V gene TRBV4-1 combines with J gene TRBJ1-1; D ambiguous. V lost 0 bases, J lost 3 bases, and 11 bases lay in between. This CDR3 is 15 amino acids long. Germline V gene lookup returns CDR1 MGHRA and CDR2 YSYEKL. The DNA for the CDR3 is TGCGCCAGCAGCCAAGAAGGGTCTGGGGACACTGAAGCTTTCTTT. Translation: CASSQEGSGDTEAFF.

This clonotype occurred many times. The rearrangement joins TRBV13 to TRBJ2-7; 8 bases agree with TRBD1. The germline V gene encodes CDR1 PRHDT and CDR2 FYEKMQ (reference sequence). The CDR3 is 17 residues long. V lost 2 bases to trimming and J lost 0 bases; unmatched junction nucleotides: 9. The CDR3 region is CASSLRPGQANSYEQYF. CDR3 nucleotide sequence: TGTGCCAGCAGCTTAAGACCGGGACAGGCTAACTCCTACGAGCAGTACTTC.

This clonotype occurred many times. The chain employs TRBV19 and TRBJ1-2; D gene uncertain. Trimming removed 3 bases from V and 4 bases from J, with 9 bases in between. From germline, CDR1 is LNHDA and CDR2 SQIVND (reference sequence). The CDR3 runs to 13 residues. CDR3 sequence reads: CASSMAGIYGYTF. DNA for the CDR3: TGTGCCAGTAGTATGGCAGGAATCTATGGCTACACCTTC.

This chain links TRBV10-1 with TRBJ1-5, with D uncertain. The CDR3 totals 16 residues. The V gene's germline CDR1 is WNHNN and CDR2 SYGVQD (reference sequence). V lost 2 bases, J lost 3 bases, and 14 bases lay in between. This chain's CDR3 is CASSENGVGNNQPQHF. In nucleotides, the CDR3 is TGCGCCAGCAGTGAGAATGGGGTTGGGAACAATCAGCCCCAGCATTTT.

In its sample, this clonotype was seen many times. This chain uses TRBV2 with TRBJ1-4; a possible D gene is TRBD1 (6 bases). The ends were cut back, 11 bases at V and 5 bases at J, with 18 bases in the middle. CDR1 and CDR2 from the germline V gene are SNHLY and FYNNEI. This CDR3 is built from 14 residues. CDR3 nucleotides: TGTGCCTCCAGAGGGGGAGGGCGGAATGAAAAACTGTTTTTT. It specifies CASRGGGRNEKLFF.

V gene TRBV20-1 combines with J gene TRBJ1-2, with D unresolved. Trimming left V 5 bases short and J 2 bases short, with 15 bases between. The CDR3 runs to 14 residues. CDR1 and CDR2 from the germline V gene are DFQATT and SNEGSKA (reference sequence). The DNA for the CDR3 is TGCAGTGCTCTTAAAGGACGGGTCAACTATGGCTACACCTTC. Amino acid sequence: CSALKGRVNYGYTF.

In this sample, this clonotype turned up many times. This chain joins TRBV19 and TRBJ2-1; TRBD2 agrees at 9 bases. Germline V lookup: CDR1 LNHDA, CDR2 SQIVND (reference sequence). The CDR3 spans 16 residues. The J segment lost 4 bases and the V segment lost 3 bases, leaving 7 bases of the junction unmatched. In nucleotides, the CDR3 is TGTGCCAGTAGTATTGGAACTAGCGGGTTATACAATGAGCAGTTCTTC. The encoded protein is CASSIGTSGLYNEQFF.

The chain has TRBV15 and TRBJ1-3; TRBD1 is a possible D gene (5 bases). The V end lost 0 bases, the J end lost 3 bases, and 15 bases lay between the germline ends. The length of the CDR3 is 17 residues. Germline values: CDR1 LNHNV, CDR2 YYDKDF (reference sequence). CDR3 amino acids: CATSRDRSDIRGNTIYF. The CDR3 nucleotides are TGTGCCACCAGCAGAGATCGTTCGGACATCCGTGGAAACACCATATATTTT.

The chain is built from TRBV2 and TRBJ2-7; the match to TRBD1 covers 8 bases. This CDR3 region has 14 residues. The junction had 4 bases not matched to a gene; V was cut back by 6 bases and J by 0 bases. The V gene's germline CDR1 is SNHLY and CDR2 FYNNEI. CDR3 protein: CASRRDRSSYEQYF. The CDR3 region has the DNA TGTGCCAGCAGGCGGGACAGGTCCTCCTACGAGCAGTACTTC.

This sequence joins TRBV12-3 or TRBV12-4 and TRBJ1-2; D is uncertain. This CDR3 has 14 amino acids. V lost 5 bases and J lost 8, with 18 bases in between. CDR3 amino acids: CASSTKGAGVGYTF. The CDR3 DNA sequence: TGTGCCAGCAGTACAAAGGGTGCTGGTGTGGGCTACACCTTC.

Details on this clonotype: Germline is not matched at one junction end, which may reflect a read error. The chain uses TRBV5-1 and TRBJ1-2; D ambiguous. CDR1 is SGHRS, CDR2 YFSETQ, per germline. The CDR3 runs 14 residues. CDR3 sequence (DNA): TGCGCCAGCGGCTTCGACGCGGCCTTTGGAGGCTACACCTTC. Translating it yields CASGFDAAFGGYTF.

Comments on this clonotype: This could be a read error, since a much larger clone is one nucleotide away. The J gene is TRBJ1-2, the V gene TRBV5-1; weak D call: TRBD1 (5 bases). CDR1 is SGHRS and CDR2 is YFSETQ in the germline V gene. V lost 4 bases, J lost 7 bases, and 17 bases lay in between. The CDR3 sequence is 14 residues long. CDR3 sequence: CASSGGGAGTGYTF. CDR3 coding DNA: TGCGCCAGCAGCGGTGGTGGGGCAGGGACTGGCTACACCTTC.

A note on this clonotype: A read error is possible here, since a much larger clone lies one base away. The gene calls are TRBV4-1 and TRBJ1-2; perhaps TRBD1 as D (5 bases). In germline, CDR1 is MGHRA, CDR2 YSYEKL. This CDR3 is built from 16 residues. This CDR3 reads CASSPARGRANCGYTF. The CDR3 DNA reads as TGCGCCAGCAGCCCGGCAAGGGGCAGAGCTAACTGTGGCTACACCTTC.

Of note for this clonotype: A much larger clone differs by one base, so this may be a read error. V and J are TRBV6-4 and TRBJ2-7; 8 nucleotides line up with TRBD2. Looked up from germline, CDR1 is MRHNA and CDR2 is SNTAGT. The CDR3 is made up of 13 amino acids. CDR3 in DNA: TGTGACAGCAGTCCGGGGGGGGGCAACGAGCAGTACTTC. The encoded protein is CDSSPGGGNEQYF.

This clonotype was counted at least ten times. The chain recombines TRBV5-1 with TRBJ2-5; TRBD1 matches at 10 bases. The CDR3 runs to 16 residues. J was trimmed by 5 bases and V by 1 base; bases with no gene match: 8. CDR1 is SGHRS, CDR2 YFSETQ, per germline. The CDR3 sequence is CASSLRAAGQGETQYF. CDR3 in DNA: TGCGCCAGCAGCTTGAGAGCGGCGGGACAGGGGGAGACCCAGTACTTC.

Of note for this clonotype: A read error may be the cause here, since a much bigger clone is one base away. The chain carries TRBV24-1 and TRBJ1-1; 8 nucleotides line up with TRBD1. V shed 6 bases and J 4 bases; nucleotides not matched to a gene: 3. The CDR3 spans 13 residues. Germline lookup yields CDR1 KGHDR and CDR2 SFDVKD. CDR3 sequence (DNA): TGTGCCACCAGTTACCAGGGGGCCACTGAAGCTTTCTTT. Its translation: CATSYQGATEAFF.

V usage is TRBV4-1 and J usage is TRBJ1-2; D is uncertain. Germline V gives CDR1 MGHRA, CDR2 YSYEKL. Trimming took 4 bases from V and 11 from J, leaving 20 bases between them. CDR3 length: 14 residues. The CDR3 spells CASSPEDWPRVYTF. The CDR3 DNA reads TGCGCCAGCAGCCCTGAGGACTGGCCCCGGGTTTACACCTTC.

On this clonotype: An end of the junction does not agree with germline; a read error may underlie this. CDR3 DNA: TGCAATGCCCCACTGGGGACAGGGACAACTTATAGCAATCAGCCCCAGCACTTT. Amino acids: CNAPLGTGTTYSNQPQHF. This rearrangement joins TRBV20-1 to TRBJ1-5; TRBD1 matches at 9 bases. Germline-derived CDR1 and CDR2 are DFQATT and SNEGSKA (reference sequence). CDR3 length equals 18 residues.